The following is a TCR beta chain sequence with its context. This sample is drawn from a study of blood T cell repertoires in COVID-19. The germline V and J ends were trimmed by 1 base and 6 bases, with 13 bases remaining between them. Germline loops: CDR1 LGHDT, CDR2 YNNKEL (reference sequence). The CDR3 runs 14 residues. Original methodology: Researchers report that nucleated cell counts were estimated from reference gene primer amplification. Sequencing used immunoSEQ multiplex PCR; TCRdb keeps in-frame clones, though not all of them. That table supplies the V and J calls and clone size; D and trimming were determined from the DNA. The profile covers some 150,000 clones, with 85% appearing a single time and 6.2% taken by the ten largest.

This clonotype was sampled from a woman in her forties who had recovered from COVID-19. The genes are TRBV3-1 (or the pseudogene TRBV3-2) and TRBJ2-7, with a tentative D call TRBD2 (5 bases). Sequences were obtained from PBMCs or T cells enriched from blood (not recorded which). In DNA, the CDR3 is TGTGCCAGCAGCCAAGGCGAGGGTTTCGGCGAGCAGTACTTC. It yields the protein CASSQGEGFGEQYF.